The source of this TCR beta chain is a study of blood T cell repertoires in COVID-19 (dated by TCRdb to between 2020 and 2021). In the study overall: Samples covering the acute and convalescent phases of COVID-19 were provided by collaborators in the United States, Italy and Spain. The repertoires were released in a freely available public database meant as a resource for research on the immune response to SARS-CoV-2. Samples were obtained from the ongoing ImmuneRACE study (first 160 participants) and from about 1,300 subjects provided by 6 global collaborators. The material from the prospective study consisted of cDNA or gDNA derived from T cells, B-cell-depleted T cells, or PBMCs. Where HLA class I and class II types were available, the types were taken from metadata supplied by the sample provider, not from assay-based typing. A de-identified subject ID, COVID-19 status, age in years and sex were almost always included in the sample metadata. Deeply sampled blood TCRbeta repertoires from subjects exposed to, actively infected with, or recovered from COVID-19 were included in the dataset. The full study reports these points: Clinical and demographic metadata were provided uncurated, with the amount varying by source and participant.

About this clone: Its antigen specificity is not known. Base quality data are lacking; no much larger clone is found one base away.

The immunoSEQ Assay, a bias-controlled multiplex PCR, was used to amplify TCRbeta CDR3 regions from genomic DNA. The paper's data handling went like this. The number of nucleated cells in each sample was estimated from the amplification of reference gene primers within the assay. To quantify the absolute abundance of each unique TCRbeta CDR3 rearrangement, sequence reads were collapsed and filtered. For each sample, productive Simpson clonality was calculated by taking the square root of Simpson's diversity index across productive rearrangements. TCRdb provides this immuneACCESS table in a form limited to in-frame rearrangements. Some clones are lacking; in checked studies, under half of them reflect an unresolved V gene, and why the rest are absent is not known. The DNA gave D and trimming, while V, J and clone size come from that table. Across this sample there are 350,000 to 500,000 clones, with over 85% seen only once. Together, the top ten hold less than 0.95% of the sample.

At one collaborating source in Seattle, patients were enrolled during active infection and were followed longitudinally through the course of disease. Whole blood was collected in K2EDTA tubes by collaborating institutions according to the institutions' own protocols. Collaborator samples were shipped for TCRbeta analysis as frozen whole blood, isolated PBMCs, or DNA extracted from either sample type. The CDR1 and CDR2 encoded by the germline V gene (reference sequence) are LNHDA and SQIVND. The V end loses 3 bases and the J end loses 2 bases, and a stretch of 7 bases separates them. Inclusive of the bounding cysteine and phenylalanine, the CDR3 is 13 residues long. Here the CDR3 DNA is all that survives: 39 bases in frame from base 1.

The chain couples TRBV19 to TRBJ2-5; the D segment could be TRBD1, given 5 matching bases. The sample comprised peripheral blood. This sequence was found in a man younger than 35 with COVID-19, enrolled during active disease. The DNA is as follows: TGTGCCAGTAGTATTCGACAGCAAGAGACCCAGTACTTC. This gives the protein CASSIRQQETQYF.